These T cell receptor beta chains were read from a single sample in a study of long-term antiretroviral therapy in people with HIV. This table comes from immunoSEQ multiplex PCR, and its TCRdb copy is limited to in-frame clones, with some not included. The table lists about 17,000 clones, more than 85% of them singletons. The input for sequencing was unsorted PBMCs, taken 0.3 years after starting antiretroviral therapy. The receptors derive from a man in his sixties with HIV. Each CDR3 is given with its conserved first and last residue. Each record gives: V gene, J gene, clone size, D gene, CDR3 protein, CDR3 DNA. A D gene is named only where the DNA matches it firmly. The size of a clone is reported for some rows only, either as once, few or many, or as a class for expanded clones.

TRBV5-1	TRBJ2-7	once	TRBD1	CASSPDRPADYEQYF	TGCGCCAGCAGCCCGGACAGGCCAGCCGACTACGAGCAGTACTTC
TRBV6-5	TRBJ2-1	-	TRBD2	CASSYSLAVSYNEQFF	TGTGCCAGCAGTTACTCCCTAGCGGTCTCCTACAATGAGCAGTTCTTC
TRBV7-9	TRBJ2-6	-	-	CASSFRSSGANVLTF	TGTGCCAGCAGCTTCAGGAGCTCTGGGGCCAACGTCCTGACTTTC
TRBV4-1	TRBJ2-3	-	-	CASSQARISTDTQYF	TGCGCCAGCAGCCAAGCCAGGATCAGCACAGATACGCAGTATTTT
TRBV5-1	TRBJ2-1	-	TRBD2	CASSLGLAGGFNEQFF	TGCGCCAGCAGCTTGGGGCTAGCGGGAGGATTTAATGAGCAGTTCTTC
TRBV7-8	TRBJ2-7	-	-	CASSFLETSSYEQYF	TGTGCCAGCAGCTTCCTCGAGACAAGCTCCTACGAGCAGTACTTC
TRBV7-8	TRBJ2-1	-	TRBD2	CASSLGTRGLREQFF	TGTGCCAGCAGCTTAGGGACTAGAGGGTTACGTGAGCAGTTCTTC
TRBV5-1	TRBJ1-1	once	-	CASSQTVLSTEAFF	TGCGCCAGCAGTCAGACAGTTTTGAGCACTGAAGCTTTCTTT
TRBV7-3	TRBJ2-7	-	-	CASSPRTKNSYEQYF	TGTGCCAGCAGCCCAAGGACCAAAAACTCCTACGAGCAGTACTTC
TRBV7-9	TRBJ2-7	-	-	CASSPHAQYF	TGTGCCAGCAGCCCCCACGCGCAGTACTTC
TRBV12-5	TRBJ2-5	-	-	CASGFGETQYF	TGTGCTAGTGGTTTTGGGGAGACCCAGTACTTC
TRBV6-1	TRBJ1-4	-	-	CASSLEGLSEKLFF	TGTGCCAGCAGCCTGGAGGGACTCTCGGAAAAACTGTTTTTT
TRBV14	TRBJ2-6	-	TRBD2	CASGGTSPYSGANVLTF	TGTGCCAGCGGAGGGACTAGCCCGTACTCTGGGGCCAACGTCCTGACTTTC
TRBV20-1	TRBJ2-1	-	-	CSASTNEQFF	TGCAGTGCTAGTACCAATGAGCAGTTCTTC
TRBV9	TRBJ2-1	-	TRBD2	CASSHSGGAANEQFF	TGTGCCAGCAGTCATAGCGGGGGGGCTGCCAATGAGCAGTTCTTC
TRBV5-1	TRBJ2-7	-	TRBD1	CASSTDRVISYEQYF	TGCGCCAGCAGCACTGACAGGGTTATTTCCTACGAGCAGTACTTC
TRBV4-1	TRBJ1-6	-	TRBD1	CASSPGQGQGSPLHF	TGCGCCAGCAGCCCTGGACAGGGACAGGGTTCACCCCTCCACTTT
TRBV27	TRBJ1-2	-	-	CASRGVLYGYTF	TGTGCCAGCCGAGGGGTCCTCTATGGCTACACCTTC
TRBV6-5	TRBJ1-1	-	-	CASSYGRGNTEAFF	TGTGCCAGCAGTTACGGTCGGGGTAACACTGAAGCTTTCTTT
TRBV7-3	TRBJ2-7	-	-	CASSLTASGYYEQYF	TGTGCCAGCAGCTTAACGGCGTCGGGGTATTACGAGCAGTACTTC
TRBV5-8	TRBJ2-2	few	-	CASSLTYRRAGELFF	TGTGCCAGCAGCCTAACGTACCGTCGAGCCGGGGAGCTGTTTTTT
TRBV7-6	TRBJ2-7	once	-	CASSLGTNSYEQYF	TGTGCCAGCAGTTTAGGGACAAACTCCTACGAGCAGTACTTC
TRBV4-3	TRBJ2-1	-	-	CASSQDLEDEQFF	TGCGCCAGCAGCCAAGATTTGGAGGATGAGCAGTTCTTC
TRBV30	TRBJ1-3	once	TRBD1	CALTGGPGNTIYF	TGTGCCTTAACAGGGGGCCCTGGAAACACCATATATTTT
TRBV21-1	TRBJ2-7	-	-	CASSNRRDRGIYEQYF	TGTGCCAGCAGCAACCGCCGGGACAGGGGGATTTACGAGCAGTACTTC
TRBV5-6	TRBJ1-5	once	-	CASRFGSVSSCNQPQHF	TGTGCCAGCAGATTCGGATCTGTCTCTAGTTGCAATCAGCCCCAGCATTTT
TRBV12-2	TRBJ1-3	once	-	CASRHPPMLNGGTDGYLSGNTIYF	TGTGCAAGTCGCCACCCCCCTATGCTAAACGGCGGGACGGACGGGTACCTCTCTGGAAACACCATATATTTT
TRBV4-1	TRBJ1-2	-	-	CASYQDATETYGYTF	TGCGCCAGCTACCAGGACGCCACCGAAACCTATGGCTACACCTTC
TRBV2	TRBJ1-6	-	-	CASSGENSPLHF	TGTGCCAGCAGTGGGGAGAATTCACCCCTCCACTTT
TRBV5-6	TRBJ1-4	-	-	CASGARTFNEKLFF	TGTGCCAGCGGCGCCCGGACCTTTAATGAAAAACTGTTTTTT
TRBV9	TRBJ1-3	-	-	CASSVASTGNTIYF	TGTGCCAGCAGCGTAGCCAGCACTGGAAACACCATATATTTT
TRBV4-1	TRBJ2-1	-	TRBD2	CATRSTSGRIHEQFF	TGCGCCACCCGGTCGACTAGCGGGAGGATCCATGAGCAGTTCTTC
TRBV7-3	TRBJ1-1	-	-	CASSYRRGLNTEAFF	TGTGCCAGCAGCTACCGCAGGGGCCTGAACACTGAAGCTTTCTTT
TRBV7-6	TRBJ1-3	-	TRBD1	CASSLESKQGRNTIYF	TGTGCCAGCAGCTTAGAAAGCAAACAGGGGAGGAACACCATATATTTT
TRBV27	TRBJ2-2	few	TRBD2	CASSLLAGGLTGELFF	TGTGCCAGCAGTTTATTGGCGGGGGGTCTCACCGGGGAGCTGTTTTTT
TRBV25-1	TRBJ2-7	-	-	CASRSRVSYEQYF	TGTGCCAGCAGAAGCAGGGTGTCCTACGAGCAGTACTTC
TRBV28	TRBJ2-6	-	-	CASSVDSANLLSGANVLTF	TGTGCCAGCAGCGTCGACAGCGCCAATTTACTCTCTGGGGCCAACGTCCTGACTTTC
TRBV11-3	TRBJ2-1	-	TRBD2	CASSSTSGGPEGQFF	TGTGCCAGCAGCTCGACTAGCGGGGGCCCCGAGGGGCAGTTCTTC
TRBV29-1	TRBJ1-1	once	-	CSAQGQGNTEAFF	TGCAGCGCCCAAGGGCAGGGGAACACTGAAGCTTTCTTT
TRBV7-9	TRBJ2-2	-	-	CASSGPSLTPINTGELFF	TGTGCCAGCAGCGGCCCATCATTGACCCCTATAAACACCGGGGAGCTGTTTTTT
TRBV4-3	TRBJ2-7	-	-	CASSQVGGQIEQYF	TGCGCCAGCAGCCAAGTAGGTGGCCAGATAGAGCAGTACTTC
TRBV29-1	TRBJ1-2	-	-	CSVVPMAGNYGYTF	TGCAGCGTTGTGCCCATGGCAGGGAACTATGGCTACACCTTC
TRBV27	TRBJ2-3	-	-	CASSSLTGGVGTDTQYF	TGTGCCAGCAGTTCTCTAACCGGCGGGGTAGGCACAGATACGCAGTATTTT
TRBV7-9	TRBJ2-7	once	TRBD1	CASSLELGGDEQYF	TGTGCCAGCAGCTTAGAATTAGGGGGCGACGAGCAGTACTTC
TRBV5-1	TRBJ2-2	-	TRBD2	CASSLGLAADTGELFF	TGCGCCAGCAGCTTGGGACTAGCGGCAGACACCGGGGAGCTGTTTTTT
TRBV5-1	TRBJ2-7	-	TRBD2	CASGRGSPLGDEQYF	TGCGCCAGCGGGAGGGGCAGTCCCTTGGGGGACGAGCAGTACTTC
TRBV5-1	TRBJ1-4	few	TRBD1	CASSDNRDRGDEKLFF	TGCGCCAGCAGCGACAACCGGGACAGGGGTGATGAAAAACTGTTTTTT
TRBV5-1	TRBJ2-3	-	TRBD2	CASSSGAGAYTDTQYF	TGCGCCAGCAGCTCTGGAGCGGGGGCCTACACAGATACGCAGTATTTT
TRBV21-1	TRBJ1-5	-	-	CASSKRETGSNQPQHF	TGTGCCAGCAGCAAACGGGAGACTGGAAGTAATCAGCCCCAGCATTTT
TRBV11-3	TRBJ2-2	-	-	CASSWTGTANTGELFF	TGTGCCAGCAGCTGGACGGGCACTGCGAACACCGGGGAGCTGTTTTTT
TRBV5-1	TRBJ2-3	-	-	CTSSLQGGTDTQYF	TGCACCAGCAGCTTGCAGGGTGGCACAGATACGCAGTATTTT
TRBV18	TRBJ1-2	once	TRBD1	CASSPTQGQGARGYGYTF	TGTGCCAGCTCACCAACACAAGGACAGGGGGCGCGAGGCTATGGCTACACCTTC
TRBV7-3	TRBJ2-1	-	TRBD1	CASSLLTGAGNEQFF	TGTGCCAGCAGCTTACTGACAGGGGCGGGCAATGAGCAGTTCTTC
TRBV5-4	TRBJ2-3	-	-	CASSLAPPSTDTQYF	TGTGCCAGCAGCTTGGCCCCTCCTAGCACAGATACGCAGTATTTT